Listed here are 9 T cell receptor beta chains from one sample, sequenced in a study of blood T cell repertoires in COVID-19 (dated by TCRdb to 2018 to 2021). The method was the immunoSEQ multiplex PCR assay. Sourced from immuneACCESS, this table was stored by TCRdb with only in-frame sequences that have V and J called. A share of the clones is absent; for the studies checked, an unresolved V gene accounts for under half, and the remainder has no known explanation. Within this sample are approximately 350,000 clones, with 80% to 90% of them counted one time only. The top ten hold roughly 1% of the sample. Sequenced: PBMCs or T cells enriched from blood (not recorded which). These receptor sequences come from a man between 18 and 29 years old who had recovered from COVID-19.

The rearrangement uses TRBV5-5 and TRBJ1-2; 7 bases map to TRBD1. V shed 1 base and J 5 bases; nucleotides not matched to a gene: 8. This CDR3 comprises 15 residues. The V gene's germline CDR1 is SGHKS and CDR2 YYEKEE (reference sequence). CDR3 amino acids: CASSLNRGVGYGYTF. Here the CDR3 DNA reads TGTGCCAGCAGCTTGAACAGGGGAGTAGGATATGGCTACACCTTC.

The rearrangement links TRBV19 to TRBJ2-1; D is unclear. CDR1 and CDR2 from the germline V gene are LNHDA and SQIVND (reference sequence). The V end was cut by 2 bases, the J end by 2 bases, with 10 bases between. The CDR3 contains 15 residues. In DNA form, the CDR3 reads TGTGCCAGTAGTATATCGACAAGCCCCTACAATGAGCAGTTCTTC. Its translation: CASSISTSPYNEQFF.

The chain is built from TRBV30 and TRBJ1-2; 7 nucleotides match TRBD1. The CDR3 extends over 21 amino acids. J was trimmed by 1 base and V by 5 bases; bases with no gene match: 28. Germline V lookup: CDR1 GTSNPN, CDR2 SVGIG (reference sequence). CDR3 nucleotides: TGTGCCTGGTTGGTGCGCGAGGGGGAATGGGGGACAGCAGAACTTAACTATGGCTACACCTTC. Protein sequence: CAWLVREGEWGTAELNYGYTF. Supplemented by reference TRBV30 and TRBJ1-2, the full variable domain reads SQTIHQWPATLVQPVGSPLSLECTVEGTSNPNLYWYRQAAGRGLQLLFYSVGIGQISSEVPQNLSASRPQDRQFILSSKKLLLSDSGFYLCAWLVREGEWGTAELNYGYTFGSGTRLTVV.

The CDR3 protein is CASAPDLKNIQYF. The CDR3 DNA follows: TGTGCCAGCGCCCCCGATCTAAAAAACATTCAGTACTTC. The V and J genes are TRBV3-1 (or the pseudogene TRBV3-2) and TRBJ2-4; no reliable D call. V was clipped by 8 bases and J by 4 bases, with 12 bases between them. Germline values: CDR1 LGHDT, CDR2 YNNKEL (reference sequence). The CDR3 has 13 amino acids.

As concerns this clone: Other DNA sequences of this sample code for an identical CDR3. The V and J genes are TRBV18 and TRBJ2-7; 9 bases line up with TRBD1. The CDR3 is 14 residues long. After removal of 3 bases from V and 2 bases from J, the junction contained 2 bases not matched to a gene. The V gene's germline CDR1 is KGHSH and CDR2 LQKENI. This CDR3 reads CASSPGQGPYEQYF. CDR3 in DNA: TGTGCCAGCTCACCGGGACAGGGCCCCTACGAGCAGTACTTC.

CDR3 region: CASSEFGLSVSEKLFF. The DNA of the CDR3 is TGTGCCAGCAGTGAATTCGGGTTATCGGTTTCTGAAAAACTGTTTTTT. The chain is built from TRBV25-1 and TRBJ1-4; D remains ambiguous. The germline V gene has CDR1 MGHDK and CDR2 SYGVNS. The CDR3 covers 16 residues. V dropped 1 base and J dropped 7 bases, with 16 bases sitting between them.

This clone was picked up one time. The chain links TRBV14 to TRBJ2-5, with D possibly being TRBD1 (6 bases). Trimming took 4 bases from V and 4 from J, leaving 10 bases between them. The CDR3 loop spans 13 amino acids. Germline assignment: CDR1 SGHDN and CDR2 FVKESK. The CDR3 spells CASSPRGTETQYF. CDR3 bases: TGTGCCAGCAGCCCGAGGGGGACAGAGACCCAGTACTTC.

CDR3 sequence: CASARAATNYGYTF. CDR3 nucleotide sequence: TGTGCCAGCGCGAGGGCCGCCACTAACTATGGCTACACCTTC. The rearrangement links TRBV2 to TRBJ1-2; the D is unclear. V was trimmed by 8 bases and J by 0 bases, leaving 13 bases between them. Germline loops: CDR1 SNHLY, CDR2 FYNNEI. The CDR3 is 14 amino acids.

V usage is TRBV14 and J usage is TRBJ2-7; D gene uncertain. V dropped 1 base and J dropped 9 bases, with 13 bases sitting between them. The CDR3 is 13 amino acids. CDR1 SGHDN and CDR2 FVKESK come from the germline V gene. CDR3 region: CASSQGVLQVQYF. The DNA for the CDR3 is TGTGCCAGCAGCCAAGGAGTCCTCCAGGTGCAGTACTTC.